The 6 T cell receptor beta chains in this list originate from one sample, sequenced in a study of HIV-infected patients and healthy controls. About 540 ng RNA was reverse transcribed with alpha and beta constant-region primers. Each of the alpha and beta chains got its own library through chain-specific third strand synthesis with indices. TCRdb re-analysed the 5' RACE reads in MiXCR, keeping a single row per CDR3 protein. Among over 9,000 distinct CDR3 sequences listed, 6.5% to 9.5% were seen once. The repertoire came from unfractionated whole blood and reflected all unsorted peripheral T cells. The sample here was blood, taken before antiretroviral therapy. Receptor source: an adult with HIV infection. The donor label of this sample is uncertain.

This clonotype has ten or more counts. The chain couples TRBV6-2 or TRBV6-3 to TRBJ2-7; D not certain. The CDR3 is 12 amino acids. The germline V gene has CDR1 MNHEY and CDR2 SVGEGT. Trimming removed 6 bases from V and 1 base from J, with 7 bases in between. CDR3 protein: CASSAESYEQYF. As DNA, the CDR3 is TGTGCCAGCAGCGCAGAGTCCTACGAGCAGTACTTC.

At least ten counts were recorded for this clonotype. This rearrangement joins TRBV12-3 or TRBV12-4 to TRBJ2-5; 14 bases are a match to TRBD2. The CDR3 spans 16 residues. V shed 5 bases, J shed 5 bases, and the junction held 7 bases outside the gene matches. The CDR3 nucleotides are TGTGCCAGCAGTACCGGGACTAGCGGGAGCTCGGAGACCCAGTACTTC. Translated: CASSTGTSGSSETQYF.

There are many counts of this clonotype. The chain joins TRBV24-1 to TRBJ1-2, with 10 bases fitting TRBD1. From germline, CDR1 is KGHDR and CDR2 SFDVKD. This CDR3 is built from 15 residues. The V and J ends lost 10 bases and 5 bases, in that order; junction bases with no gene match: 12. CDR3 nucleotides: TGTGCCACTGAGGGGCCGACAGGGGGCGGGTATGGCTACACCTTC. Translation: CATEGPTGGGYGYTF.

This clonotype showed up many times. The chain uses TRBV27 and TRBJ2-5; D is undetermined. The length of the CDR3 is 13 residues. CDR1 and CDR2 (germline): MNHEY, SMNVEV (reference sequence). Trimming took 4 bases from V and 7 from J, leaving 13 bases between them. The CDR3 sequence: CASSSRVPGTQYF. For the CDR3, the DNA is TGTGCCAGCAGTTCCCGGGTACCAGGGACCCAGTACTTC.

In this sample, this clonotype turned up many times. The chain couples TRBV19 to TRBJ1-1, with unresolved D. The CDR3 consists of 13 residues. The germline V gene encodes CDR1 LNHDA and CDR2 SQIVND (reference sequence). The V gene lost 6 bases and the J gene lost 1 base, with 9 bases spanning the gap. The CDR3 DNA sequence: TGTGCCAGTAGCACTACAGCGAACACTGAAGCTTTCTTT. Residues: CASSTTANTEAFF.

This clonotype was recorded many times. The V and J genes are TRBV2 and TRBJ1-2; no clear D gene. Germline V gives CDR1 SNHLY, CDR2 FYNNEI. The CDR3 sequence is 12 residues long. V was shortened by 10 bases and J by 4 bases, with 13 bases between the two germline ends. The CDR3 is CANQQRPYGYTF. In DNA, the CDR3 is TGTGCCAACCAGCAGCGTCCCTATGGCTACACCTTC.